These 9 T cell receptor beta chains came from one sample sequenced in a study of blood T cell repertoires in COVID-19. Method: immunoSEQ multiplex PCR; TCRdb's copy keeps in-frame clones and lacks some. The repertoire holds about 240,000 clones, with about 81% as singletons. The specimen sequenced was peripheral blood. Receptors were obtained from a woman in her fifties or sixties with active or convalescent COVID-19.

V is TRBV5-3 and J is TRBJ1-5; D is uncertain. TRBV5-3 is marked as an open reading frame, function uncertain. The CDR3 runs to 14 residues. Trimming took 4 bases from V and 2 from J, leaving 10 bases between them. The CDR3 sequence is CARSRGARNQPQHF. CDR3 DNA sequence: TGTGCCAGAAGCCGGGGAGCCCGCAATCAGCCCCAGCATTTT.

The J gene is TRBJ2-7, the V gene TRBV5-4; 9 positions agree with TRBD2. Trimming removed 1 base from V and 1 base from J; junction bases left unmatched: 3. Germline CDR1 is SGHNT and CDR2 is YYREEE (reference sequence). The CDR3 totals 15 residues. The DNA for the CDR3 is TGTGCCAGCAGCTTGATGGCGGGGGGGTCCTACGAGCAGTACTTC. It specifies CASSLMAGGSYEQYF.

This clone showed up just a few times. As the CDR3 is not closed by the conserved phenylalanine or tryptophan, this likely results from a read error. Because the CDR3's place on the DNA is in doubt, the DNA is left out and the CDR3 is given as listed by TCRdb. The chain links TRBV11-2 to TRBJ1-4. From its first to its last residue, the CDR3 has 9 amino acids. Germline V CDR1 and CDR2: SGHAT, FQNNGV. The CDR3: CASSLRTVL.

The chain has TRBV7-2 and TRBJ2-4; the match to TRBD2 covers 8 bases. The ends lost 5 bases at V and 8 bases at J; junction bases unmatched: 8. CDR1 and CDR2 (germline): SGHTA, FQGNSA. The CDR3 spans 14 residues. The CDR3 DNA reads TGTGCCAGCAGCGAATCCGGGGGGGCGGACATTCAGTACTTC. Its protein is CASSESGGADIQYF.

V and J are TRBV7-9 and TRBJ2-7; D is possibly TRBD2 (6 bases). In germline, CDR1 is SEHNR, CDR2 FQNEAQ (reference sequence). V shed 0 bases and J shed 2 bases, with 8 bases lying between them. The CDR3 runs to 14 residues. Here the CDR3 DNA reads TGTGCCAGCAGCTTAGCGGGGGGTACCTACGAGCAGTACTTC. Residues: CASSLAGGTYEQYF.

CDR3 DNA: TGTGCCAGCAGCTTACACGGCGGAGAAAATTCACCCCTCCACTTT. It specifies CASSLHGGENSPLHF. J is TRBJ1-6 and V is TRBV7-2; D is uncertain. Germline V gene data show CDR1 as SGHTA and CDR2 as FQGNSA. Trimming removed 2 bases from V and 7 bases from J, with 12 bases in between. The CDR3 covers 15 residues.

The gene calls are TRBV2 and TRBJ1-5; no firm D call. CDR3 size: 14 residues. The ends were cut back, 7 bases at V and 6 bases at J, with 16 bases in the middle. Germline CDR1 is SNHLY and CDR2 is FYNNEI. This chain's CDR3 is CASNGEVSRQPQHF. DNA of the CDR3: TGTGCCAGCAACGGCGAGGTTTCCCGTCAGCCCCAGCATTTT. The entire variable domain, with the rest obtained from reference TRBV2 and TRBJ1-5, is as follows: EPEVTQTPSHQVTQMGQEVILRCVPISNHLYFYWYRQILGQKVEFLVSFYNNEISEKSEIFDDQFSVERPDGSNFTLKIRSTKLEDSAMYFCASNGEVSRQPQHFGDGTRLSIL.

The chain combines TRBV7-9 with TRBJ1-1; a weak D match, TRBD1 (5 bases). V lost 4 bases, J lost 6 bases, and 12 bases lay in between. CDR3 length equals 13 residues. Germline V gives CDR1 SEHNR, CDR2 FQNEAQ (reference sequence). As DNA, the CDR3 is TGTGCCAGCAGCTGGAGGGGTCAGTCTGAAGCTTTCTTT. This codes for CASSWRGQSEAFF.

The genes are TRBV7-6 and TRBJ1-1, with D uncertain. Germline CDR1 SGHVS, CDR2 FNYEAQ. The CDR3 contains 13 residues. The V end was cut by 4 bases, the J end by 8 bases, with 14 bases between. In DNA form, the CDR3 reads TGTGCCAGCAGCTCCCCCACCACAGAAGAAGCTTTCTTT. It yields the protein CASSSPTTEEAFF.